This entry is about one T cell receptor beta chain. Germline CDR1 SGDLS, CDR2 YYNGEE. The CDR3 contains 15 residues. V dropped 3 bases and J dropped 5; count of bases not matched to a gene: 7. The data were obtained in a study of blood T cell repertoires in COVID-19. Background on the study: Samples of COVID-19 (acute and convalescent) were obtained from the United States, Italy and Spain. The cDNA or gDNA used as material had been derived from T cells, B-cell-depleted T cells, or PBMCs.

In the original analysis: Amplification with reference gene primers provided the estimates of nucleated cell counts. Some clones are missing from TCRdb's copy, which holds only in-frame ones; the method was immunoSEQ multiplex PCR. V and J calls and clone size follow that table, whereas D and trimming were derived from the DNA. The repertoire holds 200,000 to 300,000 clones, with 75% to 90% as singletons. This clonotype was obtained from a woman between 40 and 50 years old with acute or convalescent COVID-19. The sequenced sample was peripheral blood. The chain carries TRBV9 and TRBJ2-1; 8 bases agree with TRBD2. CDR3 in DNA: TGTGCCAGCAGCGCCTCGGGACTAGTAGACAATGAGCAGTTCTTC. Translation: CASSASGLVDNEQFF.